This TCR beta chain was profiled in a study of blood T cell repertoires in COVID-19. Study in general: Researchers got acute and convalescent COVID-19 samples from the United States, Italy and Spain. Nucleic acid was either cDNA or gDNA, and it came from T cells, B-cell-depleted T cells, or PBMCs.

The V end lost 5 bases, the J end lost 6 bases, and 11 bases lay between the germline ends. This CDR3 has 13 amino acids. Per germline, CDR1 MNHEY and CDR2 SVGAGI. Per the authors' pipeline: Reference gene primers were amplified, and this amplification served to estimate nucleated cell counts. The assay was immunoSEQ multiplex PCR, and TCRdb's table has in-frame clones only and misses some. The V and J calls and clone size come from that table; D and trimming were worked out from the DNA. The sample shows 60,000 to 75,000 clones, around nine tenths of them seen only once. This clone appeared a single time. Seattle patients were enrolled during active infection and followed longitudinally.

The chain carries TRBV6-5 and TRBJ1-5, with D unresolved. The sequence derives from a middle-aged man with COVID-19, enrolled during active disease. Sequencing was performed on peripheral blood. CDR3 in amino acids: CASSQRAGQPQHF. For the CDR3, the DNA is TGTGCCAGCAGTCAGCGGGCGGGTCAGCCCCAGCATTTT.